The 17 T cell receptor beta chains below were found in one sample sequenced in a study of blood T cell repertoires in COVID-19. Sequencing used immunoSEQ multiplex PCR; TCRdb keeps in-frame clones, though not all of them. The data contain around 250,000 clones, about 83% of them singletons. Sample: peripheral blood. The receptors stem from a woman aged 40 to 50 who had recovered from COVID-19.

This chain connects TRBV30 to TRBJ1-5; D is ambiguous. Trimming removed 2 bases from V and 4 bases from J, with 15 bases in between. Germline assignment: CDR1 GTSNPN and CDR2 SVGIG (reference sequence). The CDR3 spans 15 residues. The DNA for the CDR3 is TGTGCCTGGAGTAGCGGCCAGAATCTAAATCAGCCCCAGCATTTT. It translates to CAWSSGQNLNQPQHF.

About this clone: Other DNA sequences in the sample encode the same CDR3. The chain links TRBV28 to TRBJ2-1; weak D call: TRBD2 (6 bases). Trimming cost V 4 bases and J 4 bases, with 11 bases left between them. This CDR3 contains 14 residues. Germline CDR1 is MDHEN and CDR2 is SYDVKM. CDR3 loop: CASSSGLEYNEQFF. The CDR3 DNA sequence: TGTGCCAGCAGTTCGGGACTTGAGTACAATGAGCAGTTCTTC. Looking up the rest from reference TRBV28 and TRBJ2-1 gives the full variable domain: DVKVTQSSRYLVKRTGEKVFLECVQDMDHENMFWYRQDPGLGLRLIYFSYDVKMKEKGDIPEGYSVSREKKERFSLILESASTNQTSMYLCASSSGLEYNEQFFGPGTRLTVL.

The sample holds one count of this clone. V is TRBV28 and J is TRBJ1-6, with 7 positions matching TRBD1. CDR3 length: 17 amino acids. V gave up 5 bases and J gave up 5 bases; unmatched junction bases: 12. Germline V gene data show CDR1 as MDHEN and CDR2 as SYDVKM. The CDR3 loop reads CASSLPTGTGNNSPLHF. As DNA, the CDR3 is TGTGCCAGCAGTCTTCCGACAGGGACGGGAAATAATTCACCCCTCCACTTT.

Details on this clone: Given the absence of the conserved phenylalanine or tryptophan at the CDR3 end, a read error is likely. No DNA is shown, since the ends of the CDR3 on it are uncertain; the CDR3 is the one TCRdb lists. The chain joins TRBV2 to TRBJ1-1. 8 amino acids form the CDR3, both terminal residues included. Germline loops: CDR1 SNHLY, CDR2 FYNNEI. The CDR3 loop reads CASLSLRV.

With regard to this clone: Given a much more abundant clone one base away, this may be a read error. At the DNA level, this CDR3 is encoded by other sequences in the same sample as well. J is TRBJ1-5 and V is TRBV28; D gene ambiguous. The CDR3 is 12 amino acids. CDR1 MDHEN and CDR2 SYDVKM come from the germline V gene. Trimming removed 5 bases from V and 4 bases from J, with 6 bases in between. The CDR3 protein is CASSPYNQPQHF. For the CDR3, the DNA is TGTGCCAGCAGTCCCTATAATCAGCCCCAGCATTTT.

This sequence joins TRBV6-5 and TRBJ1-5, with TRBD1 identical over 9 bases. J lost 7 bases, V lost 6 bases, and 4 bases had no gene match. Germline loops: CDR1 MNHEY, CDR2 SVGAGI. The CDR3 is 13 amino acids. The CDR3 protein is CASRDRGGQPQHF. CDR3 sequence (DNA): TGTGCCAGCAGGGACAGGGGAGGGCAGCCCCAGCATTTT.

This chain links TRBV5-1 with TRBJ1-1, with D possibly being TRBD1 (5 bases). The V end was cut by 4 bases, the J end by 0 bases, with 16 bases between. The CDR3 sequence is 16 residues long. CDR1 SGHRS and CDR2 YFSETQ come from the germline V gene. This chain's CDR3 is CASSKRDGRVNTEAFF. The DNA of the CDR3 is TGCGCCAGCAGCAAACGGGACGGGAGAGTGAACACTGAAGCTTTCTTT.

The genes are TRBV5-8 and TRBJ1-6; the D gene is possibly TRBD1 (6 bases). This CDR3 contains 17 residues. V lost 0 bases and J lost 10, with 20 bases in between. Per the germline V gene, CDR1 is SGHTS and CDR2 is YDEGEE. The CDR3 loop reads CASSLAVGAAETSPLHF. The CDR3 DNA reads as TGTGCCAGCAGCTTGGCCGTGGGGGCCGCGGAAACCTCACCCCTCCACTTT.

This clone was recorded once. V usage is TRBV14 and J usage is TRBJ2-1; D not certain. In germline, CDR1 is SGHDN, CDR2 FVKESK. Trimming took off 5 bases at V and 4 bases at J, with 15 bases between the two ends. The CDR3 runs 15 residues. The CDR3 loop is CASSDTPPPYNEQFF. The CDR3 DNA is TGTGCCAGCAGCGACACTCCACCGCCTTACAATGAGCAGTTCTTC.

V and J are TRBV3-1 (or the pseudogene TRBV3-2) and TRBJ1-1; D ambiguous. This CDR3 is 14 amino acids long. Germline V gene lookup returns CDR1 LGHDT and CDR2 YNNKEL (reference sequence). The V and J ends lost 5 bases and 5 bases respectively, with 15 bases between them. This CDR3 reads CASSSEPLITEAFF. DNA for the CDR3: TGTGCCAGCAGCTCGGAGCCATTGATAACTGAAGCTTTCTTT.

This chain links TRBV6-5 with TRBJ2-7; a weak D match, TRBD2 (5 bases). The germline V gene encodes CDR1 MNHEY and CDR2 SVGAGI. The CDR3 runs 14 residues. V was pared by 5 bases and J by 0 bases, with 11 bases between. CDR3 DNA sequence: TGTGCCAGCAGTCAAATAGGGAGCTCCTACGAGCAGTACTTC. Its translation is CASSQIGSSYEQYF.

The chain links TRBV5-1 to TRBJ1-2; D is undetermined. Germline CDR1 is SGHRS and CDR2 is YFSETQ. Between the trimmed V and J ends, which lost 4 bases and 0 bases, there was a span of 10 bases. This CDR3 has 14 residues. The chain's CDR3 is CASSPMSSNYGYTF. The DNA of the CDR3 is TGCGCCAGCAGCCCTATGTCTTCTAACTATGGCTACACCTTC.

Many counts were recorded for this clone. This chain joins TRBV4-2 and TRBJ2-5, with TRBD2 as a possible D gene (7 bases). Germline loops: CDR1 LGHNA, CDR2 YNFKEQ. V dropped 2 bases and J dropped 9 bases, with 22 bases sitting between them. This CDR3 has 16 amino acids. CDR3 sequence (DNA): TGTGCCAGCAGCCAACCGAGGGGGGGCGGCCAGGAGGCCCAGTACTTC. Its protein product is CASSQPRGGGQEAQYF.

This clone was seen once. The J gene is TRBJ2-1, the V gene TRBV7-2, with TRBD1 matching over 7 bases. V was pared by 2 bases and J by 9 bases, with 7 bases of the junction left unmatched. This CDR3 has 14 amino acids. The germline V gene encodes CDR1 SGHTA and CDR2 FQGNSA. CDR3 residues: CASSLLTGLIEQFF. CDR3 nucleotides: TGTGCCAGCAGCTTATTGACAGGGCTGATTGAGCAGTTCTTC.

The chain recombines TRBV30 with TRBJ1-3, with D perhaps TRBD1 (5 bases). Germline V CDR1 and CDR2: GTSNPN, SVGIG (reference sequence). The CDR3 is 15 amino acids. Trimming cost V 1 base and J 0 bases, with 10 bases left between them. CDR3 residues: CAWSGGPFSGNTIYF. The CDR3 DNA reads as TGTGCCTGGAGTGGGGGCCCCTTCTCTGGAAACACCATATATTTT.

The rearrangement joins TRBV5-1 to TRBJ1-5, with D hard to call. The germline gives CDR1 SGHRS, CDR2 YFSETQ. Trimming stripped 0 bases from V and 3 bases from J, with 7 bases between. CDR3 length: 14 residues. The CDR3 is CASSLGGNNQPQHF. CDR3 DNA: TGCGCCAGCAGCTTGGGAGGGAACAATCAGCCCCAGCATTTT.

The chain links TRBV30 to TRBJ1-3; tentatively, D is TRBD1 (5 bases). Per the germline V gene, CDR1 is GTSNPN and CDR2 is SVGIG (reference sequence). With 7 bases removed from V and 0 bases from J, the gap between germline ends came to 16 bases. This CDR3 comprises 15 residues. CDR3 nucleotide sequence: TGTGCCTACACGGGGGTGCCCTTCTCTGGAAACACCATATATTTT. Translated: CAYTGVPFSGNTIYF.